These T cell receptor beta chains were read from a single sample in a study of T cell repertoires in cytomegalovirus infection. Each CDR3 protein is one row after TCRdb ran MiXCR on the reads. This sample has under 350,000 distinct CDR3 sequences, with more than 8% found just once. The sequenced material came from PBMCs. These receptors were collected from a human donor in good health (CMV status not recorded). Some clones in this sample may be carry-over from other donors' samples. Each CDR3 is given without its conserved first and last residue. The size of a clone is reported for some rows only, either as once, few or many, or as a class for expanded clones.

V	J	size	CDR3
TRBV28	TRBJ2-7	NA	ASSLLRLAGTYEQY
TRBV7-2	TRBJ2-1	few	ASSAQGRNEQF
TRBV9	TRBJ1-1	few	ASSVDLGNTEAF
TRBV12-3/TRBV12-4	TRBJ2-1	many	ASSLRQGGINEQF
TRBV7-6	TRBJ1-1	many	ASSPIDTARGAF
TRBV7-2	TRBJ2-7	NA	ASNFGLAGTYEQY
TRBV10-3	TRBJ1-1	few	AISGENTEAF
TRBV7-8	TRBJ1-3	few	ASSSSRLEAGNTIY
TRBV6-1	TRBJ2-4	NA	ASSERGLAKNIQY
TRBV12-3/TRBV12-4	TRBJ1-1	few	ASRPNKGDTEAF
TRBV28	TRBJ2-6	many	ASSLISPASSSGANVLT
TRBV12-3/TRBV12-4	TRBJ2-5	few	ASSLNSPSETQY
TRBV15	TRBJ2-1	NA	ATSSRAGRPNEQF
TRBV20-1	TRBJ2-7	NA	SARYAEGEH
TRBV11-2	TRBJ2-3	many	ASSSKQSLAVSTDTQY
TRBV7-6	TRBJ1-2	few	ASSPVPNYGYT
TRBV6-5	TRBJ2-2	many	ASSYGQTTGELF
TRBV28	TRBJ2-3	many	ASSLVAGPGGADTQY
TRBV7-9	TRBJ2-1	many	ASSLGVGKNEQF
TRBV7-9	TRBJ2-1	few	ASSPRATGRNEQF
TRBV7-2	TRBJ1-2	many	ASSLVGTVVGYT
TRBV15	TRBJ1-1	NA	ATSRGQAATEAF
TRBV29-1	TRBJ1-1	NA	SVSGPNTEAF
TRBV2	TRBJ2-1	many	ASSGLSKGLSSYNEQF
TRBV4-1	TRBJ1-2	many	ASSPRLQNNYGYT
TRBV7-2	TRBJ2-7	NA	ASSLGPGSEGVKD
TRBV10-1	TRBJ2-7	NA	ASSDVSGRAGDEQY
TRBV4-2	TRBJ1-2	few	ASSRSETANYGYT
TRBV14	TRBJ1-4	few	ASSQDRISGATNEKLF
TRBV14	TRBJ1-2	few	ASSSGTWLLGYT
TRBV7-9	TRBJ2-3	few	ASSLTSIAGGTEDTQY
TRBV20-1	TRBJ2-7	NA	SARDRGGGSYEQY
TRBV12-3/TRBV12-4	TRBJ2-2	many	ASSLGTYTGELF
TRBV6-6	TRBJ2-3	few	ASRLLQVSDTQY
TRBV2	TRBJ2-7	NA	ASSGGPPPYEQY